This TCR beta chain emerged from a study of siplizumab effects on memory and regulatory T cells. Study findings and constraints: Unstimulated subsets contained matches for only a minor fraction of alloreactive clones.

V was clipped by 10 bases and J by 0 bases, with 7 bases between them. This CDR3 comprises 12 residues. Germline lookup yields CDR1 ENHRY and CDR2 SYGVKD. This table comes from immunoSEQ multiplex PCR, and its TCRdb copy is limited to in-frame clones, with some not included. The repertoire holds roughly 40,000 clones, with roughly 90% as singletons. As for this clone: Its antigen is as yet unknown.

The chain combines TRBV10-3 with TRBJ1-3; D is uncertain. This receptor was identified in a human donor in good health. Sequenced: naive CD4+ T cells sorted from blood. The CDR3 DNA is TGTGCCAGGAACGACTCTGGAAACACCATATATTTT. The encoded protein is CARNDSGNTIYF.